A single T cell receptor (beta chain) is shown here with its context. The CDR3 extends over 16 amino acids. Trimming removed 3 bases from V and 2 bases from J; junction bases left unmatched: 5. The germline V gene has CDR1 SGHTA and CDR2 FQGNSA. The data were obtained in a study of blood T cell repertoires in COVID-19. Profiling relied on immunoSEQ multiplex PCR, and the TCRdb table lists in-frame clones only, not all of them. The data hold fewer than 450,000 clones, with 87% observed a single time. Donors in Cohort 3 counted as recovered after two negative PCRs, clearance, or symptom resolution. The sample comprised PBMCs or T cells enriched from blood (not recorded which). The clonotype originates from a woman aged 30 to 39 who had recovered from COVID-19. This chain joins TRBV7-2 and TRBJ2-7; 12 bases are a match to TRBD2. Here the CDR3 reads CASSLALAGGPYEQYF. CDR3 DNA sequence: TGTGCCAGCAGCTTGGCTCTAGCGGGGGGGCCCTACGAGCAGTACTTC.